This section outlines one TCR beta chain sequence together with its context. Its specificity is unknown. The sample comes from a study of post-analysis software for immune sequencing data. Study-wide findings and caveats: By F measure, strong co-clustering occurred among samples prepared in the same batch. Controls had lower frequencies than patients of roughly five TRBV segments, which included TRBV5-6, TRBV5-1 and TRBV20-1.

Included in the TCR beta cDNA libraries were unique molecular identifiers. There were roughly 0.95 to 11 million T cells, and some 500,000 cDNA molecules came from them. TCRdb reprocessed the PCR reads with MiXCR, giving one entry per CDR3 protein. The sample yields about 820,000 distinct CDR3 sequences, roughly half seen once. CDR3 length equals 13 residues. Trimming removed 3 bases from V and 2 bases from J, with 11 bases in between. Germline values: CDR1 DFQATT, CDR2 SNEGSKA (reference sequence). This chain connects TRBV20-1 to TRBJ2-7; either TRBD1 or TRBD2 may supply D (5 bases each). Sequenced sample: blood. This TCR was sampled from a girl between 10 and 17 years old with multiple sclerosis. This CDR3 reads CSASPGSTYEQYF. The CDR3 coding sequence is TGCAGTGCTAGCCCAGGGAGCACCTACGAGCAGTACTTC.